The count of the clone carrying this T cell receptor beta chain is one. Its antigen is currently unknown. The sample is drawn from a study of cytomegalovirus exposure and HLA in healthy donors. Study-wide findings and caveats: Earlier results showed most TCR beta V segments being productive about 87% or about 30% of the time. The sole available immune exposure information was CMV serostatus. A highly shared variant cluster was judged a likely technical artifact. A later analysis reported that several of the most significant clusters appeared to be linked to common viral pathogens, among them Epstein-Barr virus.

CDR3 size: 15 residues. CDR1 is SGHTA and CDR2 is FQGNSA in the germline V gene. V was trimmed by 1 base and J by 4 bases, leaving 12 bases between them. This PCR relied on a set of 60 Vbeta primers and 13 Jbeta primers. Some clones are missing from TCRdb's copy, which holds only in-frame ones; the method was immunoSEQ multiplex PCR. The data show about 110,000 clones, about 80% seen once. Sequencing was carried out using PBMCs. The chain combines TRBV7-2 with TRBJ2-3; D may be TRBD2 (5 bases). This clonotype originated in an older woman in good health and CMV-seropositive. DNA for the CDR3: TGTGCCAGCAGCTTAGGAGGGTTGTCGGCAGATACGCAGTATTTT. The encoded protein is CASSLGGLSADTQYF.